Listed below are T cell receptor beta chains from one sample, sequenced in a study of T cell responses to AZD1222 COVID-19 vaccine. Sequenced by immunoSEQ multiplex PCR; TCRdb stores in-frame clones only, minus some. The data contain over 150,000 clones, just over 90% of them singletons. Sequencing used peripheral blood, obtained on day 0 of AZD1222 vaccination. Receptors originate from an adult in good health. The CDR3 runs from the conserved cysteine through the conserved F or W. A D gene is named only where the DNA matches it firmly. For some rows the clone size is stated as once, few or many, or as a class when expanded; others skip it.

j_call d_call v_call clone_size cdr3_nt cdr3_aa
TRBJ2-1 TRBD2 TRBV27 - TGTGCCAGCAGTGTCAGCGGGGTTCCCTACAATGAGCAGTTCTTC CASSVSGVPYNEQFF
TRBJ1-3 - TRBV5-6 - TGTGCCAGCAGCTTGTTCGACTTCTCTGGAAACACCATATATTTT CASSLFDFSGNTIYF
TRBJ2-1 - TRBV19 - TGTGCCAGTAGTATAACTGGCGGAGCCGAGCAGTTCTTC CASSITGGAEQFF
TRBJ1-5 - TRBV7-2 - TGTGCCAGCAGCCCATTTCTGCAGTTTGGGGACAATCAGCCCCAGCATTTT CASSPFLQFGDNQPQHF
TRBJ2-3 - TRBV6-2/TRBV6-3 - TGTGCCAGCAGTTTGGACCGATCCCCGCATGCAGATACGCAGTATTTT CASSLDRSPHADTQYF
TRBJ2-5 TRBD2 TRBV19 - TGTGCCACCGCAGCGGGGGGGCCGGGGGAGACCCAGTACTTC CATAAGGPGETQYF
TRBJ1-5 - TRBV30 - TGTGCCTGGGGTCTCCCCGGGGGCTATCAGCCCCAGCATTTT CAWGLPGGYQPQHF
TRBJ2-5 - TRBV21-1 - TGTGCCAGCAGCAGGAGGTGGGGCCGGTTCCAAGAGACCCAGTACTTC CASSRRWGRFQETQYF
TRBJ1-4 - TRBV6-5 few TGTGCCAGCAGTTACTCTTCTAATGAAAAACTGTTTTTT CASSYSSNEKLFF
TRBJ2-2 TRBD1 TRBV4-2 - TGTGCCAGCAGCCAATTAGACAGGGGCTCCGGGGAGCTGTTTTTT CASSQLDRGSGELFF
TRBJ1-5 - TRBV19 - TGTGCCAGTAGCAGGTGGGGGATAGTTAACAATCAGCCCCAGCATTTT CASSRWGIVNNQPQHF
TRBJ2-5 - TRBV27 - TGTGCCAGCTCCCGGGACTCCCAAGAGACCCAGTACTTC CASSRDSQETQYF
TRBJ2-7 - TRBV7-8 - TGTGCCAGCAGCACCTTCCCCCTGTTAAGTGGCTACGAGCAGTACTTC CASSTFPLLSGYEQYF
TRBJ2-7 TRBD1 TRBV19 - TGTGCCAGTAGTATTACCCCAGGGACAGGGGGTAGTGAGCAGTACTTC CASSITPGTGGSEQYF
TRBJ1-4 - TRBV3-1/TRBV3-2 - TGTGCCAGCAGCCAAGATATGGGGGGGCGAGGTGAAAAACTGTTTTTT CASSQDMGGRGEKLFF
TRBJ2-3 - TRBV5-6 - TGTGCCAGCAACTCGGACGCGTCTAGCACAGATACGCAGTATTTT CASNSDASSTDTQYF
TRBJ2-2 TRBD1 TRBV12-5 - TGTGCTAGTGGTTTGGGGACAGGCGGGGAGCTGTTTTTT CASGLGTGGELFF
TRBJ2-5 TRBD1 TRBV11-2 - TGTGCCAGCAGCCCCCGGACAGGCGCAGAGGAGACCCAGTACTTC CASSPRTGAEETQYF
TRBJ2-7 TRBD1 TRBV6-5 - TGTGCCAGCAGTCACTACGGACAGGGGAATTACGAGCAGTACTTC CASSHYGQGNYEQYF
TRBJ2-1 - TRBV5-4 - TGTGCCAGCAGCTCGCGGGGCCCGGGACGAGAGCAGTTCTTC CASSSRGPGREQFF
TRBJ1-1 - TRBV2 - TGTGCCAGCACCCCCCTCGAGGGGATTGAAGCTTTCTTT CASTPLEGIEAFF
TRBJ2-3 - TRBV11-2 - TGTGCCAGCAGCTTAGATCGGGGCAGCACAGATACGCAGTATTTT CASSLDRGSTDTQYF
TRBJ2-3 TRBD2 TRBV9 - TGTGCCAGCAGCGCCGGGACTAGCGGGCCAATTACTAGCACAGATACGCAGTATTTT CASSAGTSGPITSTDTQYF
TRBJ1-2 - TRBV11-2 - TGTGCCAGCAGCTCAGAGGGCTATGGCTACACCTTC CASSSEGYGYTF
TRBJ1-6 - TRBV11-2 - TGTGCCAGCAGCTTAAACCGTCTTGGGTCACCCCTCCACTTT CASSLNRLGSPLHF
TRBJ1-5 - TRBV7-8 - TGTGCCAGCAGCTTAGGACCGGCACAGGGAGGATCCCAGCCCCAGCATTTT CASSLGPAQGGSQPQHF
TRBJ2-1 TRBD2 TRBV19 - TGTGCCAGTACCAGAACGGGACTAGCGGGGGGAGTTACCTACAATGAGCAGTTCTTC CASTRTGLAGGVTYNEQFF
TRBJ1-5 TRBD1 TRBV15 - TGTGCCACCAGCAGAGTAGGGGACAGAAGCAATCAGCCCCAGCATTTT CATSRVGDRSNQPQHF
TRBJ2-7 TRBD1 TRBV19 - TGTGCCAGTAGTATCTGGTCAGGGGGCGCTTCCTACGAGCAGTACTTC CASSIWSGGASYEQYF
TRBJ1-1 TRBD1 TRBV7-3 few TGTGCCAGCAGCCAAACAGGGGGCGTCCTAATGAACACTGAAGCTTTCTTT CASSQTGGVLMNTEAFF
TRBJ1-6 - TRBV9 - TGTGCCAGCAGTCAAGACGGCAGGGCGGACTCACCCCTCCACTTT CASSQDGRADSPLHF
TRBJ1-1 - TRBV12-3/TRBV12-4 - TGTGCCAGCAGTTGGCAGATGAACACTGAAGCTTTCTTT CASSWQMNTEAFF
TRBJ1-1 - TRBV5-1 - TGCGCCAGCAGCCCGGGTGCCCCGCCGGGGACTGAAGCTTTCTTT CASSPGAPPGTEAFF
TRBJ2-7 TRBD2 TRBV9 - TGTGCCAGCAGCCCTCGGACTAGCGAGACTTACGAGCAGTACTTC CASSPRTSETYEQYF
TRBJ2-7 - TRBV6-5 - TGTGCCAGCAGTTACTCCCAGGGCGCGTCCCACGAGCAGTACTTC CASSYSQGASHEQYF